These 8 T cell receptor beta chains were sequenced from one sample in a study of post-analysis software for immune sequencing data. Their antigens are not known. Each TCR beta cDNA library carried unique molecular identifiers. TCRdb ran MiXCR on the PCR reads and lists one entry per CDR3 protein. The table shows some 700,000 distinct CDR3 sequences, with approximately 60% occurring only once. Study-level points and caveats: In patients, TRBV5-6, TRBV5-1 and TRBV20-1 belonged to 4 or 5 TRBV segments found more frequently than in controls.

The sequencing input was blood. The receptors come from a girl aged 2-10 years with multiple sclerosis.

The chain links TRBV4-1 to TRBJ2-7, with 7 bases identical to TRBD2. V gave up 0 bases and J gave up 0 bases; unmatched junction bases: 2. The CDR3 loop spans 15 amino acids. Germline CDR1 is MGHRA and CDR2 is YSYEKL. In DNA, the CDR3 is TGCGCCAGCAGCCAAGATCGGGAGGCCTCCTACGAGCAGTACTTC. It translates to CASSQDREASYEQYF.

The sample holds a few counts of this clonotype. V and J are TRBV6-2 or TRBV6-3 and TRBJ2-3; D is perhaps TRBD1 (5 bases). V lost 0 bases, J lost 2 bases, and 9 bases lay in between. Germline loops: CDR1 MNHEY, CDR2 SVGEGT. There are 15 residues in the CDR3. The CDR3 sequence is CASSYSEGDTDTQYF. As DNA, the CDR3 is TGTGCCAGCAGTTACTCGGAAGGGGACACAGATACGCAGTATTTT.

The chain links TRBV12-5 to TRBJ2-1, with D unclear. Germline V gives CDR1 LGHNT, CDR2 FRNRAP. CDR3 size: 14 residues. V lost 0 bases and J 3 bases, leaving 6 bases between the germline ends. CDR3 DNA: TGTGCTAGTGGTTTGGTACTCCACTACAATGAGCAGTTCTTC. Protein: CASGLVLHYNEQFF.

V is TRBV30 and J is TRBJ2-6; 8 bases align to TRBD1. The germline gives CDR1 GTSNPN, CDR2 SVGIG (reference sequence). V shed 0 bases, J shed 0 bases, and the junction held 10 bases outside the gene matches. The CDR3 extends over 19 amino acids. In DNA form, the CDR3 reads TGTGCCTGGAGTGTACGTGGCGGGACAGGACTCTCTGGGGCCAACGTCCTGACTTTC. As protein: CAWSVRGGTGLSGANVLTF.

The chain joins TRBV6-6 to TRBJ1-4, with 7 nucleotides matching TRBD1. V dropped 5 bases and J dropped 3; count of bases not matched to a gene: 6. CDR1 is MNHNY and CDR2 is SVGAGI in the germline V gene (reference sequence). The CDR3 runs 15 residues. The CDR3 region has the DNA TGTGCCAGCAGTGACCCTACAGGGGCTAATGAAAAACTGTTTTTT. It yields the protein CASSDPTGANEKLFF.

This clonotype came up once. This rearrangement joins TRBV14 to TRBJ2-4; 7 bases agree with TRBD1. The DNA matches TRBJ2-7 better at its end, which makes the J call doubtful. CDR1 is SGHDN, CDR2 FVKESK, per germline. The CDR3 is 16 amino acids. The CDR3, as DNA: TGTGCCAGCAGCCGTGGACAGGTGGGGATGAGTACCGAGCAGTACTTC. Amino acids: CASSRGQVGMSTEQYF.

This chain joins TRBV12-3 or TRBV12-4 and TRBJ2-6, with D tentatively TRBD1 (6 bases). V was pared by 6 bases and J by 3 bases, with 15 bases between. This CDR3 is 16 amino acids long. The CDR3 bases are TGTGCCAGCAGAGATATGGGGGCGCGTGGGGCCAACGTCCTGACTTTC. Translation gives CASRDMGARGANVLTF.

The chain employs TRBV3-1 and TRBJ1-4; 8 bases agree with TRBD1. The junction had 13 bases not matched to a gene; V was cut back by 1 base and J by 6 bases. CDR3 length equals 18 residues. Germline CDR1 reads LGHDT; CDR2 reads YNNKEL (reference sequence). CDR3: CASSQGAWRQGKDEKLFF. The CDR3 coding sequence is TGTGCCAGCAGCCAAGGGGCCTGGAGACAGGGGAAGGATGAAAAACTGTTTTTT.